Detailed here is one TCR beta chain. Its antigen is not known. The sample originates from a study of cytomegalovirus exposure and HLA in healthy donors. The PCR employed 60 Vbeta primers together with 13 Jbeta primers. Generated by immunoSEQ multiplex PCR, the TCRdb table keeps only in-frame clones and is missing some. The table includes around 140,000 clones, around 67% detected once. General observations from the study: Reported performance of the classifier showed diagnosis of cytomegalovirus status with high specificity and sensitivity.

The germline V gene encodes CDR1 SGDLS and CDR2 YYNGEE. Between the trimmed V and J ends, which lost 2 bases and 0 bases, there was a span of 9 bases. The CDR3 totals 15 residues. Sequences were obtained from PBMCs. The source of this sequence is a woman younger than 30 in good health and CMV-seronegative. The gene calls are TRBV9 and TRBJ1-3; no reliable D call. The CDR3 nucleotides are TGTGCCAGCAGCGTCTCCGGGGTCTCTGGAAACACCATATATTTT. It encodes CASSVSGVSGNTIYF.